The present TCR beta chain was sequenced within a study of blood T cell repertoires in COVID-19. In the study overall: COVID-19 samples from acute and convalescent phases originated in the United States, Italy and Spain. T cells, B-cell-depleted T cells, or PBMCs supplied cDNA or gDNA.

Under the authors' procedure: Reference gene primer amplification in the assay estimated nucleated cell counts. Generated by immunoSEQ multiplex PCR, the TCRdb table keeps only in-frame clones and is missing some. The DNA was the basis for D and trimming; V, J and clone size are from that table. The sample records 150,000 to 200,000 clones, around 87% being singletons. After removal of 8 bases from V and 3 bases from J, the junction contained 12 bases not matched to a gene. The CDR3 totals 15 residues. The germline gives CDR1 MNHEY, CDR2 SVGAGI. The V and J genes are TRBV6-5 and TRBJ1-1, with TRBD1 matching over 7 bases. Sequenced material: peripheral blood. This clonotype originated in a man younger than 35 with acute or convalescent COVID-19. CDR3 nucleotide sequence: TGTGCCAGCGCGGTCGGGTACAGGGGCGACACTGAAGCTTTCTTT. Residues: CASAVGYRGDTEAFF.